Listed here are 14 T cell receptor beta chains from one sample, sequenced in a study of cytomegalovirus exposure and HLA in healthy donors. Researchers ran the PCR with 60 Vbeta and 13 Jbeta primers. The table came from immunoSEQ multiplex PCR; TCRdb's copy has only in-frame clones and leaves some out. This table holds approximately 150,000 clones, around 72% found once. The sample taken for sequencing was PBMCs. Receptor source: a young woman in good health and CMV-seronegative.

V usage is TRBV15 and J usage is TRBJ2-7; possible D gene TRBD1, 6 bases. Trimming removed 5 bases at V and 2 bases at J, with 16 bases between. The CDR3 is 15 residues long. The germline CDR1 and CDR2 sequences are LNHNV and YYDKDF (reference sequence). The CDR3 sequence: CATSVKRGITYEQYF. In DNA, the CDR3 is TGTGCCACCAGCGTAAAAAGGGGGATTACCTACGAGCAGTACTTC.

This clone was counted a few times. This chain links TRBV5-8 with TRBJ2-4; 8 bases agree with TRBD1. This CDR3 spans 15 amino acids. The germline CDR1 and CDR2 sequences are SGHTS and YDEGEE. Trimming at V came to 0 bases and at J to 1 base, leaving 0 bases not matched to a gene. For the CDR3, the DNA is TGTGCCAGCAGCTTGGGACAGGGGGCCAAAAACATTCAGTACTTC. It is translated as CASSLGQGAKNIQYF.

The genes are TRBV5-1 and TRBJ2-1; 8 bases are a match to TRBD2. Germline V gene data show CDR1 as SGHRS and CDR2 as YFSETQ. The V segment lost 3 bases and the J segment 7 bases; nucleotides outside the gene matches: 15. The CDR3 totals 17 residues. In DNA form, the CDR3 reads TGCGCCAGCAGCTGGGGGTGGGGGAGCGGGAGTGAGAATGAGCAGTTCTTC. Translation: CASSWGWGSGSENEQFF.

The chain links TRBV7-2 to TRBJ2-5, with D perhaps TRBD2 (5 bases). Germline V lookup: CDR1 SGHTA, CDR2 FQGNSA. Deletions cut 5 bases from V and 4 bases from J, with 20 bases between. This CDR3 has 16 residues. The CDR3 DNA follows: TGTGCCAGCAGCAGGGCCAGAGGGCCCCCCACAGAGACCCAGTACTTC. Amino acid sequence: CASSRARGPPTETQYF.

V gene TRBV7-2 combines with J gene TRBJ1-4; D remains ambiguous. Trimming took off 2 bases at V and 0 bases at J, with 4 bases between the two ends. CDR3 length: 14 amino acids. Germline V lookup: CDR1 SGHTA, CDR2 FQGNSA. CDR3 DNA sequence: TGTGCCAGCAGCTTAACAGCAACTAATGAAAAACTGTTTTTT. Residues: CASSLTATNEKLFF.

The chain links TRBV5-4 to TRBJ2-3; weak D call: TRBD1 (7 bases). The V gene lost 1 base and the J gene lost 3 bases, with 9 bases spanning the gap. Germline assignment: CDR1 SGHNT and CDR2 YYREEE (reference sequence). The CDR3 is made up of 14 amino acids. This CDR3 is CASSLPGGTDTQYF. The CDR3, as DNA: TGTGCCAGCAGCTTGCCAGGGGGGACAGATACGCAGTATTTT.

The chain has TRBV6-1 and TRBJ2-1; 9 nucleotides line up with TRBD2. The CDR3 totals 16 residues. From germline, CDR1 is MNHNS and CDR2 SASEGT. Trimming took 2 bases from V and 7 from J; bases not matched to a gene: 9. DNA for the CDR3: TGTGCCAGCAGTGAATCGTGGGCTAGCGGGATGAATGAGCAGTTCTTC. Translated: CASSESWASGMNEQFF.

There are a few counts of this clone. The chain recombines TRBV5-1 with TRBJ2-5; 7 bases map to TRBD2. The V gene end was trimmed by 4 bases and the J gene end by 5 bases; junction bases not matched to a gene: 14. The CDR3 is made up of 16 amino acids. Germline V gene lookup returns CDR1 SGHRS and CDR2 YFSETQ. The CDR3 bases are TGCGCCAGCAGCCCTTCTCTGACTAGCAATGCGGAGACCCAGTACTTC. Translation gives CASSPSLTSNAETQYF.

V is TRBV29-1 and J is TRBJ2-3; unclear D gene. CDR1 and CDR2 (germline): SQVTM, ANQGSEA. The V and J ends lost 1 base and 14 bases respectively, with 16 bases between them. The CDR3 is made up of 12 amino acids. The CDR3 DNA sequence: TGCAGCGTTGAAGGTACACCAGACAAACCGTATTTT. It translates to CSVEGTPDKPYF.

The V and J genes are TRBV4-1 and TRBJ2-1; D perhaps matches TRBD2 (6 bases). Trimming removed 4 bases at V and 9 bases at J, with 22 bases between. The CDR3 totals 16 residues. CDR1 is MGHRA, CDR2 YSYEKL, per germline. The CDR3 DNA sequence: TGCGCCAGCAGCCTTACGGGACGGGTCGTGCGGGGTGAGCAGTTCTTC. Protein: CASSLTGRVVRGEQFF.

As DNA, the CDR3 is TGCGCCAGCAGCCAAATGGGGACAGGAGCTAACTATGGCTACACCTTC. This gives the protein CASSQMGTGANYGYTF. The rearrangement links TRBV4-1 to TRBJ1-2; 8 nucleotides align to TRBD1. Per the germline V gene, CDR1 is MGHRA and CDR2 is YSYEKL. Unmatched junction bases numbered 5, after V lost 2 bases and J lost 0 bases. The CDR3 has 16 amino acids.

The chain uses TRBV30 and TRBJ2-6; D is perhaps TRBD2 (5 bases). Between the trimmed V and J ends, which lost 0 bases and 0 bases, there was a span of 12 bases. This CDR3 region has 17 residues. The germline gives CDR1 GTSNPN, CDR2 SVGIG (reference sequence). The CDR3 spells CAWSVPEVASGANVLTF. DNA for the CDR3: TGTGCCTGGAGTGTACCGGAGGTGGCCTCTGGGGCCAACGTCCTGACTTTC.

This clone was seen a handful of times. This chain uses TRBV5-1 with TRBJ1-1; D might be TRBD1 (6 bases). V lost 0 bases, J lost 4 bases, and 10 bases lay in between. Per germline, CDR1 SGHRS and CDR2 YFSETQ. This CDR3 has 14 amino acids. This chain's CDR3 is CASSLEGRGTEAFF. In nucleotides, the CDR3 is TGCGCCAGCAGCTTGGAGGGCAGGGGCACTGAAGCTTTCTTT. Complete variable domain (other parts from reference TRBV5-1 and TRBJ1-1): KAGVTQTPRYLIKTRGQQVTLSCSPISGHRSVSWYQQTPGQGLQFLFEYFSETQRNKGNFPGRFSGRQFSNSRSEMNVSTLELGDSALYLCASSLEGRGTEAFFGQGTRLTVV.

V gene TRBV5-6 combines with J gene TRBJ2-7, with D perhaps TRBD1 (6 bases). Trimming took off 0 bases at V and 6 bases at J, with 13 bases between the two ends. This CDR3 is built from 14 residues. Germline V CDR1 and CDR2: SGHDT, YYEEEE. Here the CDR3 reads CASSLGTVTGEQYF. The CDR3 nucleotides read TGTGCCAGCAGCTTGGGGACAGTTACCGGCGAGCAGTACTTC.